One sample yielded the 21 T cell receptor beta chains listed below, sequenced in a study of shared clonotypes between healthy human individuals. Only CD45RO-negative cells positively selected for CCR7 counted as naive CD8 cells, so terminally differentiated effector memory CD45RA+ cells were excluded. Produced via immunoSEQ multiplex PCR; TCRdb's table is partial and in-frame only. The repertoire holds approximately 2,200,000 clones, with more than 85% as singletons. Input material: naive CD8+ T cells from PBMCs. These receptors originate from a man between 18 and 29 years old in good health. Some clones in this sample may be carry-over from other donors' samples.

The CDR3 protein is CASSQVADRNYGYTF. The CDR3 DNA sequence: TGCGCCAGCAGCCAAGTTGCGGACCGGAACTATGGCTACACCTTC. The rearrangement uses TRBV4-3 and TRBJ1-2; D is ambiguous. The CDR3 runs to 15 residues. CDR1 is LGHNA, CDR2 YSLEER, per germline. With 1 base removed from V and 2 bases from J, the gap between germline ends came to 11 bases.

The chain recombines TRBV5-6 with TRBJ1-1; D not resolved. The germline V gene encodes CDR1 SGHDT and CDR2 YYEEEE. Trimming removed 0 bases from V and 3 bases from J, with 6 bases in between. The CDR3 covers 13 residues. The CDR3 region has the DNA TGTGCCAGCAGCTTGGACGGTTACACTGAAGCTTTCTTT. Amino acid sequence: CASSLDGYTEAFF. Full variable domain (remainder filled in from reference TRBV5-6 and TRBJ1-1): DAGVTQSPTHLIKTRGQQVTLRCSPKSGHDTVSWYQQALGQGPQFIFQYYEEEERQRGNFPDRFSGHQFPNYSSELNVNALLLGDSALYLCASSLDGYTEAFFGQGTRLTVV.

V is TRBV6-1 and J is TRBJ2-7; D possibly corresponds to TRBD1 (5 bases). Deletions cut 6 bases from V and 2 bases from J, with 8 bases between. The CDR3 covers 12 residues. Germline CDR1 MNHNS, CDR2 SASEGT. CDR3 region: CASSEDTYEQYF. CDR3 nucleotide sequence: TGTGCCAGCAGCGAGGACACCTACGAGCAGTACTTC.

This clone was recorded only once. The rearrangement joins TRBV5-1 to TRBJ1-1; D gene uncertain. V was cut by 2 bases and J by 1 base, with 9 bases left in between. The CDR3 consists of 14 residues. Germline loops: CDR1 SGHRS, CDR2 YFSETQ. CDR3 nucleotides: TGCGCCAGCAGCTTTTCTCCACCGAACACTGAAGCTTTCTTT. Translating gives CASSFSPPNTEAFF.

The CDR3, as DNA: TGTGCCAGCAGCTTGGGACAGGGTAGCACTCAGCAGTACTTC. Translation: CASSLGQGSTQQYF. V usage is TRBV5-4 and J usage is TRBJ2-7, with TRBD1 matching 7 bases. Germline V CDR1 and CDR2: SGHNT, YYREEE (reference sequence). V shed 0 bases and J 8 bases; nucleotides not matched to a gene: 8. CDR3 length: 14 amino acids.

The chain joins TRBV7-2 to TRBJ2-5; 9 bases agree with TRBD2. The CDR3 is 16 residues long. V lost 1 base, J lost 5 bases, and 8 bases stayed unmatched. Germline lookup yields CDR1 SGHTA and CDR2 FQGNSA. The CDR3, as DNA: TGTGCCAGCAGCTTAGGGGCGGGAGGGCCTAGGGAGACCCAGTACTTC. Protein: CASSLGAGGPRETQYF.

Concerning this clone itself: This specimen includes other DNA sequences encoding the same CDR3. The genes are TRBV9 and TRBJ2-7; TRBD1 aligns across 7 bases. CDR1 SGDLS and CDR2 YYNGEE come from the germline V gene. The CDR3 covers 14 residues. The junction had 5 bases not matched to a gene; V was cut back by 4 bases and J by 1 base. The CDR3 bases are TGTGCCAGCAGCCCCCGGACAGGATCCTACGAGCAGTACTTC. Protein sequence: CASSPRTGSYEQYF. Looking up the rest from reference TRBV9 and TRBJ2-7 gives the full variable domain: DSGVTQTPKHLITATGQRVTLRCSPRSGDLSVYWYQQSLDQGLQFLIQYYNGEERAKGNILERFSAQQFPDLHSELNLSSLELGDSALYFCASSPRTGSYEQYFGPGTRLTVT.

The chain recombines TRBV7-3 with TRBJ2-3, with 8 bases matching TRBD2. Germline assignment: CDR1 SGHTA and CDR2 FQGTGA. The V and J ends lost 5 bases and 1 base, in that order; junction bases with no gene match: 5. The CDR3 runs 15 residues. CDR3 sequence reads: CASSRTSIRTDTQYF. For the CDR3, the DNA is TGTGCCAGCAGCCGGACTAGCATTCGCACAGATACGCAGTATTTT.

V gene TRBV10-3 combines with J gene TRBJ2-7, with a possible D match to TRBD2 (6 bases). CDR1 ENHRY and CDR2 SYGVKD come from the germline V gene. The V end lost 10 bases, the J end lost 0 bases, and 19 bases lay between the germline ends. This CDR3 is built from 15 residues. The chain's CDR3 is CATSRGTRSSYEQYF. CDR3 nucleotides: TGTGCCACCTCTCGGGGGACCAGAAGCTCCTACGAGCAGTACTTC.

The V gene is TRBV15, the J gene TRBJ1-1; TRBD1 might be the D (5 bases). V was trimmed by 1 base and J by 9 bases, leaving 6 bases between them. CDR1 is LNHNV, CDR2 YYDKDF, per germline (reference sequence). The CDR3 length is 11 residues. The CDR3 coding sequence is TGTGCCACCAGCAGAGGGACAAAAGCTTTCTTT. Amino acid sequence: CATSRGTKAFF.

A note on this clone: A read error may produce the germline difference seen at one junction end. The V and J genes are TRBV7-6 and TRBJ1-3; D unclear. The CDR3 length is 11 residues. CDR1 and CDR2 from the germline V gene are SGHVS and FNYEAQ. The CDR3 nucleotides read TGTGCCAGCAGCTATGGAGACACCATATATTTT. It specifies CASSYGDTIYF.

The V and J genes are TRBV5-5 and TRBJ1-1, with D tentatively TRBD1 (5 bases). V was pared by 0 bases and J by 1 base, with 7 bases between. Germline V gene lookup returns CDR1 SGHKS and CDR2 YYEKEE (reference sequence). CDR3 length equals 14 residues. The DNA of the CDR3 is TGTGCCAGCAGCTTGGACAGGCAGAACACTGAAGCTTTCTTT. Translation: CASSLDRQNTEAFF.

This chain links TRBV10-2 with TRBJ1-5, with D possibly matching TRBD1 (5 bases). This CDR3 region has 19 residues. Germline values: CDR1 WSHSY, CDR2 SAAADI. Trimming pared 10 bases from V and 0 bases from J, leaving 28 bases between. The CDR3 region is CATPPEEVGGTDSNQPQHF. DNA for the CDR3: TGCGCCACCCCCCCCGAAGAGGTGGGAGGGACGGATAGCAATCAGCCCCAGCATTTT.

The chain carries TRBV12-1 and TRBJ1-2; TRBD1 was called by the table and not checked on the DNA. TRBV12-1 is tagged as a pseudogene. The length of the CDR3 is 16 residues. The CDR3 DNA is TGTGCCAGCAGCTCGGAGGGGACAGGGACGAAGTATGGCTACACCTTC. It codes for CASSSEGTGTKYGYTF.

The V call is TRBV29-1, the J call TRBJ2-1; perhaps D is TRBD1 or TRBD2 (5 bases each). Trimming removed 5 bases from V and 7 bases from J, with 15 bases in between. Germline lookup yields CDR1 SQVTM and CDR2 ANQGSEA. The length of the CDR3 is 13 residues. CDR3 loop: CSVYGGSTNEQFF. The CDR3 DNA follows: TGCAGCGTTTATGGGGGATCAACGAATGAGCAGTTCTTC.

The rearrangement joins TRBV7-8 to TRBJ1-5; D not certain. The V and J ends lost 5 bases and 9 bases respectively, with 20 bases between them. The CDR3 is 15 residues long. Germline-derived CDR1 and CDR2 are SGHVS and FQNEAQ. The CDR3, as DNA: TGTGCCAGCAGCCCACGGACGGGCGGGGTGACGCCCCAGCATTTT. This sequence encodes CASSPRTGGVTPQHF.

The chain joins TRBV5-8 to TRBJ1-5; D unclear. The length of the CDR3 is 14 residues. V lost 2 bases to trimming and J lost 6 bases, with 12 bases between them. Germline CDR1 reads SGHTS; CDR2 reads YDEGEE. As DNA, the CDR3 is TGTGCCAGCAGCTTAGGGAGGGTTCCTCAGCCCCAGCATTTT. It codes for CASSLGRVPQPQHF.

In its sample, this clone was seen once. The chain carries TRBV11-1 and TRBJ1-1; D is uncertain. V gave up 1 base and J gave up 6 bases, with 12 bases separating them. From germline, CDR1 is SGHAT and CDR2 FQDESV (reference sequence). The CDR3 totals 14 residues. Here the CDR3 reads CASSLDSFLAEAFF. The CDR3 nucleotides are TGTGCCAGCAGCTTAGACAGTTTTTTGGCTGAAGCTTTCTTT.

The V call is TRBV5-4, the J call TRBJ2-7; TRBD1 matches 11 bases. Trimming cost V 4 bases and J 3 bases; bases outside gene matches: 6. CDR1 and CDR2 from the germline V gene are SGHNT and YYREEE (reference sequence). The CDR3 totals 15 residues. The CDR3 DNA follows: TGTGCCAGCAGCCGGGAAGGGACAGGGGGCTACGAGCAGTACTTC. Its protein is CASSREGTGGYEQYF.

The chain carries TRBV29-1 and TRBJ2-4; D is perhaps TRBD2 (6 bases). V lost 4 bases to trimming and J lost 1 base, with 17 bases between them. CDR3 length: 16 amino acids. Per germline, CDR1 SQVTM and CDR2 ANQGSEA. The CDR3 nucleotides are TGCAGCGTTGCTGGCCGCCAGGACTACGCCAAAAACATTCAGTACTTC. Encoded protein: CSVAGRQDYAKNIQYF.

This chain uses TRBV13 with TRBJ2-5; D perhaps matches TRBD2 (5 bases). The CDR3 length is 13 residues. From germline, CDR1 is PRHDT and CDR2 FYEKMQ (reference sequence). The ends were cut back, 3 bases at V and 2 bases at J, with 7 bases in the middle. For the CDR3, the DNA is TGTGCCAGCAGCTTCCGGGGTCAAGAGACCCAGTACTTC. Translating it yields CASSFRGQETQYF.